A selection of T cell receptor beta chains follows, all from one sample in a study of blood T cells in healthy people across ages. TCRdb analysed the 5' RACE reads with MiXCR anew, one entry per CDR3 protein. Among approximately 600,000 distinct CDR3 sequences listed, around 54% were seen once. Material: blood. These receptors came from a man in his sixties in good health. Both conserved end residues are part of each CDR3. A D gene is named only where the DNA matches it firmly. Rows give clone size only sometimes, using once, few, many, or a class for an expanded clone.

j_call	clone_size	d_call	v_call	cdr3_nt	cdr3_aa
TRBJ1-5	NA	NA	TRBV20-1	TGCAGTGCTAGATCTGCAGGGACTAGCAATCAGCCCCAGCATTTT	CSARSAGTSNQPQHF
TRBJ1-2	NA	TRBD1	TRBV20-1	TGCAGTGCTAGGAGGCAGGGGGCGGCTGGCTACACCTTC	CSARRQGAAGYTF
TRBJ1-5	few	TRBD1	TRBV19	TGTGCCAGTACCAAGGGACAGAACAATCAGCCCCAGCATTTT	CASTKGQNNQPQHF
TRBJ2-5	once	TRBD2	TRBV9	TGTGCCAGCAGCGTAGGAAGCGGGGGGGCCTTAGAGACCCAGTACTTC	CASSVGSGGALETQYF
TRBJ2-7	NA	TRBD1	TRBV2	TGTGCCAGCAGTGATAGGGGGCCGGGCGAGCAGTACTTC	CASSDRGPGEQYF
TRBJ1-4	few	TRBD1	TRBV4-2	TGTGCCAGCAGCCAAGATCCCACAGGGGGGGAAAAACTGTTTTTT	CASSQDPTGGEKLFF
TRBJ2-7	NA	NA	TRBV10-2	TGCGCCAGCAGTGAGGCGGTGGGGTCCAACGAGCAGTACTTC	CASSEAVGSNEQYF
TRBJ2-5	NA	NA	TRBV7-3	TGTGCCAGCAGCTCTAGCAGGAGTGAAGGAGAGACCCAGTACTTC	CASSSSRSEGETQYF
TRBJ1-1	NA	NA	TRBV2	TGTGCCAGCGGTGAAGAGGAGGGAACTGAAGCTTTCTTT	CASGEEEGTEAFF
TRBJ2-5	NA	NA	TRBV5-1	TGCGCCAGCAGCTTGGCCGCGACCCAGGGCCCCGAGACCCAGTACTTC	CASSLAATQGPETQYF
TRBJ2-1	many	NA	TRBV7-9	TGTGCCAGCACCATAGGGGGGCCGCTTTTTAGTGAGCAGTTCTTC	CASTIGGPLFSEQFF
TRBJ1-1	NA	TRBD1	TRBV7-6	TGTGCCAGCAGCTTAGCCGGCGGGACAGCACACACTGAAGCTTTCTTT	CASSLAGGTAHTEAFF
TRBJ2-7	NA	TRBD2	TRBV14	TGTGCCAGCAGCCAAGATAGGCTAGCGGGGGATGAGCAGTACTTC	CASSQDRLAGDEQYF
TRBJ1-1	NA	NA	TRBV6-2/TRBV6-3	TGTGCCAGCAAGGTCAGCGGGGACACTGAAGCTTTCTTT	CASKVSGDTEAFF
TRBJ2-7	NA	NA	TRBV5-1	TGCGCCAGCAGCTCCGTTCCCGGCGTTTACGAGCAGTACTTC	CASSSVPGVYEQYF
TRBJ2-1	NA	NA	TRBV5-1	TGCGCCAGCAGCTGGGGCTGGAAGGATGAGCAGTTCTTC	CASSWGWKDEQFF
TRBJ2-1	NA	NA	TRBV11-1	TGTGCCAGCAGCTTAGGCTCGGACCACCGCTCCTACAATGAGCAGTTCTTC	CASSLGSDHRSYNEQFF
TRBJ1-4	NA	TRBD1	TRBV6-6	TGTGCCAGCAGTCAAACCTTTACAGGGGCGGAACTGTTTTTT	CASSQTFTGAELFF
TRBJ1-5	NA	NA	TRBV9	TGTGCCAGCAGCGTAGACGGGGCTGGCAATCAGCCCCAGCATTTT	CASSVDGAGNQPQHF
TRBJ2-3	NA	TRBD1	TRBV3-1	TGTGCCAGCAGACCAGCAGGGGGCGCGGGCACAGATACGCAGTATTTT	CASRPAGGAGTDTQYF
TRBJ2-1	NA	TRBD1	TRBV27	TGTGCCAGCAGTTTATTCTCGGCCAGGGGGCCCTACAATGAGCAGTTCTTC	CASSLFSARGPYNEQFF
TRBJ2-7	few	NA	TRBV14	TGTGCCAGCAGCTGGGGACACTACGAGCAGTACTTC	CASSWGHYEQYF
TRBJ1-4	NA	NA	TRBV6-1	TGTGCCAGCAGCCCCATGGGTGGTAATGAAAAACTGTTTTTT	CASSPMGGNEKLFF
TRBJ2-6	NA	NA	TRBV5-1	TGCGCCAGCAGCTTTCAGGGGCTAGGTGGGGCCAACGTCCTGACTTTC	CASSFQGLGGANVLTF
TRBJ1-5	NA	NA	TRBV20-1	TGCAGTGCTAGAGTCCAGACCAATCAGCCCCAGCATTTT	CSARVQTNQPQHF
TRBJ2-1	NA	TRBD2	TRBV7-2	TGTGCCAGCAGCCTACGGGGGGGCCCCACCTACAATGAGCAGTTCTTC	CASSLRGGPTYNEQFF
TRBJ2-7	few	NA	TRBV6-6	TGTGCCAGCAGTCCCCGAGGCGAGCAGTACTTC	CASSPRGEQYF
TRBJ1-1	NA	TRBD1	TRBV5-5	TGTGCCAGCAGCAACATGGACAGGGCGAACACTGAAGCTTTCTTT	CASSNMDRANTEAFF
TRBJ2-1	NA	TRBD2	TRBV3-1	TGTGCCAGCAGCCAAGTCGCTAGCGGGGGGGCCTCCTACAATGAGCAGTTCTTC	CASSQVASGGASYNEQFF
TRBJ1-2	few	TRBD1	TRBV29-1	TGCAGCGTTGAATCTCGGGACAGGGGGCTCTATGGCTACACCTTC	CSVESRDRGLYGYTF
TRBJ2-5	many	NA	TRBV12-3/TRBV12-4	TGTGCCAGCAGTTTAGTGCAGCAAGAGACCCAGTACTTC	CASSLVQQETQYF
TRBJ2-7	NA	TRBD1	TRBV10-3	TGTGCCATTGGCGGACAGGTCTGTAGGTCCTACGAGCAGTACTTC	CAIGGQVCRSYEQYF
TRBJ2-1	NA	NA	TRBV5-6	TGTGCCAGCAGCTGGCTCCCGGACTGGAGCTCCTACAATGAGCAGTTCTTC	CASSWLPDWSSYNEQFF
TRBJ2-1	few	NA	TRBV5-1	TGCGCCAGCAGCTTACATGCGGTACGGGCCAATGAGCAGTTCTTC	CASSLHAVRANEQFF
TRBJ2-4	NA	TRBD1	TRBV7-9	TGTAGCAGCAGCATAGGGGGGACAGGAGGGTCGGTCATTCAGTACTTC	CSSSIGGTGGSVIQYF
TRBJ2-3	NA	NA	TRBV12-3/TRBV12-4	TGTGCCAGCAGGGGCGGGATCACAGATACGCAGTATTTT	CASRGGITDTQYF
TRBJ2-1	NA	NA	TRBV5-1	TGCGCCAGCAGCGGTGATCCCAATGAGCAGTTCTTC	CASSGDPNEQFF
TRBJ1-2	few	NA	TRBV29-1	TGCAGCGTTGGTGGCAGTCCCGTCTATGGCTACACCTTC	CSVGGSPVYGYTF
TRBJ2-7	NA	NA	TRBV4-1	TGCGCCGGCAGCCAAGATCTCGCGTCAGTGGGGCTCTACGAGCAGTACTTC	CAGSQDLASVGLYEQYF
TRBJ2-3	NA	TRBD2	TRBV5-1	TGTGCCAGCAGCTTAGGGGGACTAGCCACAGATACGCAGTATTTT	CASSLGGLATDTQYF
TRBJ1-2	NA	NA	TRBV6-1	TGTGCCAGCAGTGTAGTTCGGGGCTACACCTTC	CASSVVRGYTF
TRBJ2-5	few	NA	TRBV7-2	TGTGCCAGCAGCTTAGCAAGGTCTAGCGCTCAAGAGACCCAGTACTTC	CASSLARSSAQETQYF
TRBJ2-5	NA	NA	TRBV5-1	TGCGCCAGCAGCTTGTTAGAAGAGACCCAGTACTTC	CASSLLEETQYF
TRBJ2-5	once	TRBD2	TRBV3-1	TGTGCCAGCAGCCAAGTCCCCAGCGGGGGCACAGCCATCCAAGAGACCCAGTACTTC	CASSQVPSGGTAIQETQYF
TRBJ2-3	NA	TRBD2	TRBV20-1	TGCAGTGCTACCAGCGGGGATGCAGATACGCAGTATTTT	CSATSGDADTQYF
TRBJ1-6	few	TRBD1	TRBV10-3	TGTGCCATTCAGGACAGGGGTGATTCACCCCTCCACTTT	CAIQDRGDSPLHF
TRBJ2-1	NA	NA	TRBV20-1	TGCAGTGCTAGGGTCGGTGGGTTGCCCAATAATGAGCAGTTCTTC	CSARVGGLPNNEQFF
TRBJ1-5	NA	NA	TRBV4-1	TGCGCCAGCAGCCGGACCGGACAGTTCGGACAGCCCCAGCATTTT	CASSRTGQFGQPQHF
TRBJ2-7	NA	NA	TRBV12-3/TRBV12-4	TGTGCCAGCAGTTTATGGGGGAGCTCCTACAATGAGCAGTACTTC	CASSLWGSSYNEQYF
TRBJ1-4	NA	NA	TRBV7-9	TGTGCCAGCAGCTTCTTCGGGACGACTAATGAAAAACTGTTTTTT	CASSFFGTTNEKLFF
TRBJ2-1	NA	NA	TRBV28	TGTGCCGTGAGAGGAGGCTTCGGTAACAATGAGCAGTTCTTC	CAVRGGFGNNEQFF
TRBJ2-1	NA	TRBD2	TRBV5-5	TGTGCCAGCAGCTTGGCTGGCGGGGGGGCCTTTCGTGAGCAGTTCTTC	CASSLAGGGAFREQFF
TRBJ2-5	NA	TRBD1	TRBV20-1	TGCAGTGCAAGGACAGGGCCGACCCAGTACTTC	CSARTGPTQYF
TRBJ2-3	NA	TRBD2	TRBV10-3	TGTGCCATCAGTAGGAAGGCTAGCGGGGCCACAGATACGCAGTATTTT	CAISRKASGATDTQYF
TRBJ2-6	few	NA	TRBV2	TGTGCCAGCAGTGGTCAGGGAAGCTCTGGGGCCAACGTCCTGACTTTC	CASSGQGSSGANVLTF
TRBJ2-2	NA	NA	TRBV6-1	TGTGCCAGCAGGTCAGGACAGTCGCTGAGCACCGGGGAGCTGTTTTTT	CASRSGQSLSTGELFF
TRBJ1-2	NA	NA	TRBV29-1	TGCAGCGTTGAGAGGGGAACTAACTATGGCTACACCTTC	CSVERGTNYGYTF
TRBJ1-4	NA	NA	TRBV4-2	TGTGCCAGCAGCCGCACTCGGGACGTCGAAGGTGAAAAACTGTTTTTT	CASSRTRDVEGEKLFF
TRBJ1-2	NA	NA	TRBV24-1	TGTGCCACCAGTGATCCCAGGGACTATGGCTACACCTTC	CATSDPRDYGYTF